This TCR beta chain is from a study of blood T cell repertoires in COVID-19. About the study: Spain, Italy and the United States supplied samples that represented acute and convalescent COVID-19. The analysed material was cDNA or gDNA that came from T cells, B-cell-depleted T cells, or PBMCs.

As originally analysed: Using reference gene primer amplification, nucleated cell counts were estimated. Produced via immunoSEQ multiplex PCR; TCRdb's table is partial and in-frame only. V, J and clone size were drawn from that table, and D and trimming were deduced from the DNA. The profile shows around 170,000 clones, roughly 90% of them singletons. Germline V gene sequence: CDR1 SGDLS, CDR2 YYNGEE. This CDR3 is 15 amino acids long. Trimming removed 0 bases at V and 0 bases at J, with 10 bases between. The sample taken for sequencing was peripheral blood. This chain joins TRBV9 and TRBJ2-7; D possibly corresponds to TRBD1 (6 bases). This TCR derives from a man in his sixties with acute or convalescent COVID-19. CDR3 nucleotide sequence: TGTGCCAGCAGCGTAGGGACAGACTTCTCCTACGAGCAGTACTTC. Translation: CASSVGTDFSYEQYF.